The 8 T cell receptor beta chains below come from one sample, sequenced in a study of cytomegalovirus exposure and HLA in healthy donors. PCR primers comprised 60 Vbeta and 13 Jbeta primers. Sequencing was performed with immunoSEQ multiplex PCR; in TCRdb, only in-frame clones are kept and a portion is missing. The data contain tens of thousands of clones, roughly 73% of them seen just once; the ten biggest clones take up 2% to 2.5%. Material: PBMCs. The receptor set was obtained from a man aged 35 to 55 in good health and CMV-seronegative.

The rearrangement joins TRBV2 to TRBJ1-5; 7 nucleotides line up with TRBD1. Germline trimming cut 6 bases from V and 4 bases from J; bases unmatched to any gene: 9. Germline V gene data show CDR1 as SNHLY and CDR2 as FYNNEI. The CDR3 spans 15 residues. The CDR3 DNA sequence: TGTGCCAGCAGGCTCAGGGACAGCGAAAATCAGCCCCAGCATTTT. Its protein product is CASRLRDSENQPQHF.

The chain combines TRBV18 with TRBJ1-6, with 7 bases that match TRBD1. Germline CDR1 reads KGHSH; CDR2 reads LQKENI. The CDR3 length is 14 residues. Trimming cost V 5 bases and J 6 bases; bases outside gene matches: 4. The CDR3 nucleotides read TGTGCCAGCTCAATGACAGGGATTAATTCACCCCTCCACTTT. This translates into CASSMTGINSPLHF.

The rearrangement uses TRBV10-3 and TRBJ1-1, with D perhaps TRBD1 (6 bases). CDR1 is ENHRY and CDR2 is SYGVKD in the germline V gene. V dropped 4 bases and J dropped 5 bases, with 14 bases sitting between them. This CDR3 has 14 amino acids. Here the CDR3 DNA reads TGTGCCATCAGTGGTTTAAGGGGGGGGACTGAAGCTTTCTTT. Protein: CAISGLRGGTEAFF.

The genes are TRBV28 and TRBJ1-3; D not certain. V lost 4 bases and J lost 0, with 7 bases in between. Germline CDR1 MDHEN, CDR2 SYDVKM. CDR3 size: 14 residues. CDR3 nucleotides: TGTGCCAGCAGTTATACTATCTCTGGAAACACCATATATTTT. Encoded protein: CASSYTISGNTIYF.

This clone was found a few times. This chain connects TRBV19 to TRBJ2-7; 11 bases are shared with TRBD2. The CDR3 runs 15 residues. J lost 2 bases, V lost 1 base, and 1 base had no gene match. Germline V gives CDR1 LNHDA, CDR2 SQIVND (reference sequence). The CDR3 nucleotides read TGTGCCAGTAGTATAGTAGCGGGAGGGACCTACGAGCAGTACTTC. It codes for CASSIVAGGTYEQYF.

This sequence joins TRBV7-2 and TRBJ1-1; 9 bases are shared with TRBD1. The CDR3 is 13 amino acids. CDR1 and CDR2 from the germline V gene are SGHTA and FQGNSA. Losses at the gene ends were 5 bases for V and 4 bases for J; bases not matched to a gene: 2. CDR3 DNA sequence: TGTGCCAGCAGCCGACAGGGGGGCACTGAAGCTTTCTTT. Protein sequence: CASSRQGGTEAFF. Combining the CDR3 with reference TRBV7-2 and TRBJ1-1 gives the whole variable domain GAGVSQSPSNKVTEKGKDVELRCDPISGHTALYWYRQSLGQGLEFLIYFQGNSAPDKSGLPSDRFSAERTGGSVSTLTIQRTQQEDSAVYLCASSRQGGTEAFFGQGTRLTVV.

V usage is TRBV5-1 and J usage is TRBJ2-7, with D maybe TRBD2 (7 bases). The CDR3 has 14 amino acids. Trimming took 4 bases from V and 1 from J, leaving 12 bases between them. In germline, CDR1 is SGHRS, CDR2 YFSETQ. CDR3 residues: CASSKGGGSYEQYF. CDR3 sequence (DNA): TGCGCCAGCAGCAAAGGGGGGGGATCCTACGAGCAGTACTTC.

The gene calls are TRBV19 and TRBJ1-6; D remains unclear. V lost 7 bases, J lost 7 bases, and 11 bases lay in between. The CDR3 has 13 residues. Germline CDR1 reads LNHDA; CDR2 reads SQIVND (reference sequence). CDR3: CASTARSNSPLHF. In nucleotides, the CDR3 is TGTGCCAGTACCGCGAGGTCAAATTCACCCCTCCACTTT.